The clone carrying this T cell receptor (beta chain) was seen a handful of times. Its antigen is not identified. The data stem from a study of beta chain features in type 1 diabetes. Expressed TCRB transcripts were sequenced because the entire RNA isolate underwent reverse transcription. The protocol was immunoSEQ multiplex PCR, while the TCRdb copy is restricted to in-frame clones and leaves out a portion. The sample shows about 320,000 clones, around 13% of them seen only once. The CDR3 sequence is 10 residues long. The V gene's germline CDR1 is SQVTM and CDR2 ANQGSEA. Trimming removed 6 bases at V and 6 bases at J, with 8 bases between. Broader study findings: Naive, central memory and Treg TCRB repertoires seemed to resemble each other more closely in patients than they did in healthy donors.

Sequencing used central memory CD4+ T cells from blood. The sequence was obtained from a man aged 25-40 years in good health. This chain links TRBV29-1 with TRBJ1-2, with D unclear. DNA for the CDR3: TGCAGCGTATTTCTGGATGGCTACACCTTC. This codes for CSVFLDGYTF.